This TCR beta chain derives from a study of T cells in Graves' hyperthyroidism and ophthalmopathy. Study conclusions and caveats: Before onset, ophthalmopathy was predicted by the model a median around 6 months earlier. Most thyroid-expanded clonotypes above 0.001 were also found in blood.

Many counts were recorded for this clonotype. Antigen: not known. Germline V gives CDR1 DFQATT, CDR2 SNEGSKA (reference sequence). The CDR3 extends over 14 amino acids. V was pared by 6 bases and J by 5 bases, with 19 bases between. Amplification targeted TCR beta CDR3 regions from RNA transcripts. First-round RT-PCR targeting the TCR CDR3 was performed with the HTBI primer set. TCRdb re-called the multiplex PCR reads through MiXCR, storing one row per CDR3 protein. This sample yields hundreds of thousands of distinct CDR3 sequences, of which around 13% are seen a single time; about 22% belongs to the top ten. It was uncontrolled infection, other autoimmune disease, pregnancy or lactation that excluded patients. The PBMCs were taken from under 12 ml of fresh peripheral blood.

Source material: blood. The chain couples TRBV20-1 to TRBJ2-5; weak D call: TRBD2 (5 bases). The origin of this receptor is a woman in her 30s with Graves' hyperthyroidism. DNA of the CDR3: TGCAGTGCCCCGCCACCCCTAGGAGGCGAGACCCAGTACTTC. This codes for CSAPPPLGGETQYF.